The 28 T cell receptor beta chains presented below share a single source sample, sequenced in a study of blood T cell repertoires in COVID-19. TCRdb keeps only in-frame clones here, not all; method: immunoSEQ multiplex PCR. Here the sample spans roughly 100,000 clones, about 86% being singletons. Input material: peripheral blood. These TCRs come from a man in his fifties or sixties with acute or convalescent COVID-19.

This chain joins TRBV12-3 or TRBV12-4 and TRBJ2-3; the match to TRBD1 covers 8 bases. The CDR3 covers 12 residues. With 3 bases clipped from V and 11 bases from J, the junction kept 4 bases outside the gene matches. The CDR3 spells CASSLDRVQQYF. DNA of the CDR3: TGTGCCAGCAGTTTGGACAGGGTCCAGCAGTATTTT.

The chain is built from TRBV24-1 and TRBJ1-5; no firm D call. The CDR3 is 13 amino acids. Trimming pared 5 bases from V and 3 bases from J, leaving 7 bases between. Germline V gene lookup returns CDR1 KGHDR and CDR2 SFDVKD. The CDR3 protein is CATSGQINQPQHF. CDR3 coding DNA: TGTGCCACCAGTGGACAAATCAATCAGCCCCAGCATTTT.

The gene calls are TRBV19 and TRBJ1-2; tentative D call: TRBD1 (6 bases). The germline CDR1 and CDR2 sequences are LNHDA and SQIVND (reference sequence). Trimming shortened V by 6 bases and J by 8 bases, and 22 bases separated the two germline ends. The CDR3 length is 15 residues. CDR3 DNA: TGTGCCAGTAGCCTACGGGACAAACAAGGTCAAGGCTACACCTTC. As protein: CASSLRDKQGQGYTF.

The chain has TRBV3-1 (or the pseudogene TRBV3-2) and TRBJ1-2, with 7 bases identical to TRBD1. Germline values: CDR1 LGHDT, CDR2 YNNKEL (reference sequence). J gave up 2 bases and V 5 bases, and 5 bases lay outside the gene matches. The CDR3 extends over 14 amino acids. The CDR3 protein is CASSTGTVNYGYTF. CDR3 in DNA: TGTGCCAGCAGCACCGGGACAGTAAACTATGGCTACACCTTC.

The chain combines TRBV5-1 with TRBJ1-1; D not resolved. The V end lost 0 bases, the J end lost 5 bases, and 14 bases lay between the germline ends. The V gene's germline CDR1 is SGHRS and CDR2 YFSETQ. The CDR3 loop spans 15 amino acids. The CDR3: CASSLEEGGWTEAFF. In nucleotides, the CDR3 is TGCGCCAGCAGCTTGGAGGAGGGCGGGTGGACTGAAGCTTTCTTT.

This chain links TRBV5-1 with TRBJ2-1; 9 bases are shared with TRBD1. After removal of 3 bases from V and 2 bases from J, the junction contained 3 bases not matched to a gene. Germline V gives CDR1 SGHRS, CDR2 YFSETQ. This CDR3 is 15 amino acids long. The CDR3 sequence is CASSWGQGTYNEQFF. DNA for the CDR3: TGCGCCAGCAGCTGGGGACAGGGAACCTACAATGAGCAGTTCTTC.

This chain connects TRBV10-2 to TRBJ1-2; tentative D call: TRBD1 (5 bases). Trimming removed 1 base from V and 10 bases from J, with 16 bases in between. This CDR3 has 14 amino acids. Germline-derived CDR1 and CDR2 are WSHSY and SAAADI. CDR3 sequence reads: CASSEFLRSQVYTF. CDR3 sequence (DNA): TGCGCCAGCAGTGAGTTCCTTAGGTCACAGGTCTACACCTTC.

V usage is TRBV12-3 or TRBV12-4 and J usage is TRBJ2-1; D uncertain. The CDR3 is made up of 11 amino acids. Trimming removed 8 bases at V and 8 bases at J, with 10 bases between. CDR3 residues: CASSRVDEQFF. CDR3 bases: TGTGCCAGCTCGAGAGTGGATGAGCAGTTCTTC.

The DNA of the CDR3 is TGTGCCAGCAGCTTCTCAGGGGACGAGCAGTACGTC. Protein sequence: CASSFSGDEQYV. The chain carries TRBV6-2 or TRBV6-3 and TRBJ2-7; weak D call: TRBD1 (6 bases). Trimming took off 6 bases at V and 5 bases at J, with 11 bases between the two ends. Germline CDR1 is MNHEY and CDR2 is SVGEGT. The CDR3 is 12 amino acids.

This chain uses TRBV3-1 (or the pseudogene TRBV3-2) with TRBJ2-6, with a tentative D call TRBD2 (5 bases). Deletions cut 3 bases from V and 1 base from J, with 7 bases between. This CDR3 spans 15 amino acids. The V gene's germline CDR1 is LGHDT and CDR2 YNNKEL (reference sequence). CDR3 loop: CASSHGLSGANVLTF. CDR3 in DNA: TGTGCCAGCAGCCACGGACTTTCTGGGGCCAACGTCCTGACTTTC.

V and J are TRBV5-4 and TRBJ2-1; 7 nucleotides align to TRBD1. This CDR3 is 16 amino acids long. Germline V gene data show CDR1 as SGHNT and CDR2 as YYREEE (reference sequence). V lost 4 bases, J lost 7 bases, and 14 bases stayed unmatched. The CDR3 nucleotides read TGTGCCAGCAGCGCAAACAGGGGCGGCATCCAGAATGAGCAGTTCTTC. This translates into CASSANRGGIQNEQFF.

The V gene is TRBV14, the J gene TRBJ1-1; D not certain. Germline V CDR1 and CDR2: SGHDN, FVKESK. The CDR3 is 13 amino acids. The V gene lost 4 bases and the J gene lost 0 bases, with 6 bases spanning the gap. CDR3 in amino acids: CASSPSVNTEAFF. The CDR3 region has the DNA TGTGCCAGCAGCCCCTCAGTGAACACTGAAGCTTTCTTT.

V usage is TRBV25-1 and J usage is TRBJ2-1; 9 nucleotides line up with TRBD1. V lost 6 bases to trimming and J lost 1 base; unmatched junction nucleotides: 4. The CDR3 totals 15 residues. Germline V gene data show CDR1 as MGHDK and CDR2 as SYGVNS. CDR3 bases: TGTGCCAGCAGCCGGGACAGGGCTTCCTACAATGAGCAGTTCTTC. Its translation is CASSRDRASYNEQFF.

The sample holds a few counts of this clone. This chain links TRBV3-1 (or the pseudogene TRBV3-2) with TRBJ1-3, with D hard to call. V lost 5 bases and J lost 3, with 11 bases in between. In germline, CDR1 is LGHDT, CDR2 YNNKEL (reference sequence). The CDR3 extends over 14 amino acids. The CDR3 DNA follows: TGTGCCAGCAGCTACGGAGTTTATGGAAACACCATATATTTT. Amino acids: CASSYGVYGNTIYF.

A few counts support this clone. The chain employs TRBV5-1 and TRBJ1-4; perhaps TRBD1 as D (6 bases). Germline V gene sequence: CDR1 SGHRS, CDR2 YFSETQ. This CDR3 has 15 amino acids. Trimming pared 3 bases from V and 5 bases from J, leaving 14 bases between. Written as DNA, the CDR3 is TGCGCCAGCAGCTCACAGGGCGTTGGGAATGAAAAACTGTTTTTT. Translation: CASSSQGVGNEKLFF. Looking up the rest from reference TRBV5-1 and TRBJ1-4 gives the full variable domain: KAGVTQTPRYLIKTRGQQVTLSCSPISGHRSVSWYQQTPGQGLQFLFEYFSETQRNKGNFPGRFSGRQFSNSRSEMNVSTLELGDSALYLCASSSQGVGNEKLFFGSGTQLSVL.

The chain carries TRBV4-1 and TRBJ2-5, with 11 bases lining up with TRBD2. Trimming at V came to 1 base and at J to 4 bases, leaving 20 bases not matched to a gene. The germline gives CDR1 MGHRA, CDR2 YSYEKL. The CDR3 sequence is 21 residues long. CDR3 bases: TGCGCCAGCAGCCAAGTTCGCGTTTTAGCGGGGGGGCCGGGGCGAGCAGAGACCCAGTACTTC. Translated: CASSQVRVLAGGPGRAETQYF.

The gene calls are TRBV5-4 and TRBJ1-4; tentative D call: TRBD1 (5 bases). V lost 2 bases to trimming and J lost 0 bases, with 8 bases between them. The CDR3 has 15 residues. The germline V gene encodes CDR1 SGHNT and CDR2 YYREEE (reference sequence). CDR3 loop: CASSFGGATNEKLFF. Written as DNA, the CDR3 is TGTGCCAGCAGCTTCGGGGGGGCAACTAATGAAAAACTGTTTTTT.

V usage is TRBV5-1 and J usage is TRBJ2-5, with D unclear. The CDR3 is 12 amino acids. The V gene lost 5 bases and the J gene lost 3 bases, with 8 bases spanning the gap. CDR1 and CDR2 from the germline V gene are SGHRS and YFSETQ. As DNA, the CDR3 is TGCGCCAGCAGTAGTGCCGAAGAGACCCAGTACTTC. Amino acid sequence: CASSSAEETQYF.

V gene TRBV7-2 combines with J gene TRBJ2-1; 7 nucleotides agree with TRBD2. With V trimmed by 5 bases and J by 8 bases, 9 bases remained unmatched. Germline V lookup: CDR1 SGHTA, CDR2 FQGNSA. The CDR3 runs 14 residues. CDR3 coding DNA: TGTGCCAGCAGCCATGGACTAGTTGGCGATGAGCAGTTCTTC. Its translation: CASSHGLVGDEQFF.

The CDR3 region has the DNA TGTGCCAGCAGCTTAGAGGGGACAGTCTATGGCTACACCTTC. Translation: CASSLEGTVYGYTF. The chain has TRBV11-3 and TRBJ1-2; 7 positions agree with TRBD1. CDR3 size: 14 residues. Germline V lookup: CDR1 SGHNT, CDR2 YENEEA. Trimming cost V 0 bases and J 4 bases; bases outside gene matches: 2. The complete variable domain, with remaining parts taken from reference TRBV11-3 and TRBJ1-2, reads EAGVVQSPRYKIIEKKQPVAFWCNPISGHNTLYWYLQNLGQGPELLIRYENEEAVDDSQLPKDRFSAERLKGVDSTLKIQPAELGDSAVYLCASSLEGTVYGYTFGSGTRLTVV.

For this clone: Relative to the germline gene, one junction end is altered; a read error may explain this. The chain joins TRBV7-7 to TRBJ2-5, with D perhaps TRBD1 (6 bases). Looked up from germline, CDR1 is SSHAT and CDR2 is FNYEAQ (reference sequence). The CDR3 runs to 15 residues. The CDR3 bases are TGTGCTAGCAGCTACCGGGACAATGAACGAGAGACCCAGTACTTC. This sequence encodes CASSYRDNERETQYF.

V is TRBV7-9 and J is TRBJ1-1, with D unclear. The CDR3 spans 14 residues. V lost 3 bases and J 7 bases, leaving 15 bases between the germline ends. Germline values: CDR1 SEHNR, CDR2 FQNEAQ (reference sequence). This chain's CDR3 is CASSFWPGFGEAFF. The DNA for the CDR3 is TGTGCCAGCAGCTTCTGGCCGGGGTTCGGTGAAGCTTTCTTT.

V usage is TRBV29-1 and J usage is TRBJ1-1; D may be TRBD1 (5 bases). Looked up from germline, CDR1 is SQVTM and CDR2 is ANQGSEA. CDR3 size: 12 residues. V lost 2 bases and J 11 bases, leaving 15 bases between the germline ends. CDR3 amino acids: CSVEPLAGTAFF. CDR3 DNA sequence: TGCAGCGTTGAACCCCTAGCAGGGACTGCTTTCTTT.

The chain has TRBV5-1 and TRBJ1-4; TRBD1 matches 8 bases. This CDR3 has 16 amino acids. After removal of 5 bases from V and 7 bases from J, the junction contained 13 bases not matched to a gene. In germline, CDR1 is SGHRS, CDR2 YFSETQ. The CDR3 is CASSLTGTGGGEKLFF. Written as DNA, the CDR3 is TGCGCCAGCAGTTTGACCGGGACAGGTGGGGGTGAAAAACTGTTTTTT.

This clone was detected only a few times. The chain joins TRBV7-2 to TRBJ1-1; a possible D gene is TRBD1 (6 bases). The CDR3 runs to 13 residues. V dropped 0 bases and J dropped 8 bases, with 10 bases sitting between them. The germline V gene encodes CDR1 SGHTA and CDR2 FQGNSA. CDR3 nucleotides: TGTGCCAGCAGCTTAGCACAGAGGGGGGAAGCTTTCTTT. It specifies CASSLAQRGEAFF.

This clone was found once. The CDR3 bases are TGTGCCAGCAGCTTGCGGGAGGGCCTCACAGATACGCAGTATTTT. Amino acids: CASSLREGLTDTQYF. This chain connects TRBV9 to TRBJ2-3, with 9 bases fitting TRBD2. This CDR3 has 15 amino acids. CDR1 SGDLS and CDR2 YYNGEE come from the germline V gene. The J segment lost 2 bases and the V segment lost 4 bases, leaving 5 bases of the junction unmatched.

The sample holds a few counts of this clone. The V gene is TRBV27, the J gene TRBJ1-1, with TRBD1 as a possible D gene (6 bases). Germline V gene lookup returns CDR1 MNHEY and CDR2 SMNVEV (reference sequence). The CDR3 has 16 residues. V was cut by 3 bases and J by 5 bases, with 19 bases left in between. In DNA, the CDR3 is TGTGCCAGCAGTTTCTTGAGGACAGCGTTAGGAACTGAAGCTTTCTTT. Protein product: CASSFLRTALGTEAFF.

V gene TRBV27 combines with J gene TRBJ1-5; D unclear. V lost 6 bases and J lost 0, with 6 bases in between. This CDR3 region has 13 residues. Germline V gene data show CDR1 as MNHEY and CDR2 as SMNVEV (reference sequence). The CDR3, as DNA: TGTGCCAGCAGCATCAATAGCAATCAGCCCCAGCATTTT. This sequence encodes CASSINSNQPQHF.